One T cell receptor (beta chain) is described in this entry. With V trimmed by 2 bases and J by 3 bases, 8 bases remained unmatched. Germline V lookup: CDR1 KGHSH, CDR2 LQKENI. The CDR3 is made up of 16 amino acids. This sample was taken from a study of OX40 agonist ivuxolimab in advanced cancers. This table comes from immunoSEQ multiplex PCR, and its TCRdb copy is limited to in-frame clones, with some not included. The sample includes about 54,000 clones, approximately 91% of them seen just once. This TCR was recovered from an adult with an advanced solid tumor such as melanoma, head and neck, liver or kidney cancer. The chain uses TRBV18 and TRBJ2-5; 8 positions agree with TRBD1. This sample comprised CD4+ or CD8+ T cells sorted from blood, obtained in a trial of the OX40 agonist ivuxolimab. CDR3 DNA: TGTGCCAGCTCACCATGGACAGGGAACCACGAAGAGACCCAGTACTTC. It is translated as CASSPWTGNHEETQYF.